This section outlines one T cell receptor beta chain sequence together with its context. This receptor's antigen is unknown. No much larger clone is present one base from it, and per-base qualities are unavailable. This specimen comes from a study of blood T cell repertoires in COVID-19 (dated by TCRdb to the early 2020s). Regarding the study in general: Samples covering the acute and convalescent phases of COVID-19 were provided by collaborators in the United States, Italy and Spain. Deeply sampled blood TCRbeta repertoires from subjects exposed to, actively infected with, or recovered from COVID-19 were included in the dataset. Nearly every sample came with metadata listing a de-identified subject ID, COVID-19 status, age in years and sex. The repertoires were released in a freely available public database intended as a resource for research on the immune response to SARS-CoV-2. The samples were drawn from the first 160 participants of the ongoing ImmuneRACE study and from over 950 subjects provided by 6 global collaborators. Where HLA class I and class II types were available, the types were taken from metadata supplied by the sample provider, not from assay-based typing. The prospective study material was composed of cDNA or gDNA derived from T cells, B-cell-depleted T cells, or PBMCs.

After removal of 10 bases from V and 5 bases from J, the junction retains 10 bases not matched to a gene. Spanning cysteine to phenylalanine, the CDR3 consists of 14 amino acids. Only the CDR3 DNA is retained, 42 bases long and in frame from the first base. CDR1 and CDR2, per the germline V gene, are SGHTA and FQGNSA. What the research found in general, with its limitations: Clinical and demographic metadata were provided uncurated, with the amount varying by source and participant.

The collaborating institutions used their own protocols to collect whole blood in K2EDTA tubes. For TCRbeta analysis, collaborators shipped samples as frozen whole blood, isolated PBMCs, or DNA extracted from either of those sample types. The immunoSEQ Assay, a bias-controlled multiplex PCR, was used to amplify TCRbeta CDR3 regions from genomic DNA. Regarding the original processing steps: The number of nucleated cells in each sample was estimated by amplification of reference gene primers within the assay. Sequence reads were collapsed and filtered to measure the absolute abundance of every unique TCRbeta CDR3 rearrangement. For each sample, productive Simpson clonality was calculated as the square root of Simpson's diversity index over productive rearrangements. This immuneACCESS table, as held by TCRdb, lists in-frame sequences with V and J called but not all clones. Of the missing ones, under half trace to an unresolved V gene in checked studies; the others have no known cause. Clone size and V and J calls were adopted from that table, with D and trimming inferred from the DNA. Here the sample has 150,000 to 200,000 clones; approximately 85% occur a single time. The ten largest clonotypes hold roughly 9.8% of the sample.

The sequence derives from a human donor with active or convalescent COVID-19. The donor label of this sample is uncertain. Sample: peripheral blood. This sequence uses TRBV7-2 and TRBJ2-2, and 7 bases in between align with TRBD2. The nucleotide sequence is given as TGTGCCACCGGGGGGAGGGGTGAAACCGGGGAGCTGTTTTTT. It specifies CATGGRGETGELFF.